Below are 22 T cell receptor beta chains sequenced from a single sample in a study of blood T cell repertoires in COVID-19. Produced via immunoSEQ multiplex PCR; TCRdb's table is partial and in-frame only. The sample shows fewer than 20,000 clones, 85% to 90% of them seen only once. Sequenced sample: peripheral blood. The receptor source for this set is a human donor in a cohort sampled during active COVID-19.

The chain recombines TRBV27 with TRBJ2-1; possibly TRBD1 for D (5 bases). Deletions cut 0 bases from V and 9 bases from J, with 12 bases between. Germline V gene lookup returns CDR1 MNHEY and CDR2 SMNVEV (reference sequence). The CDR3 is made up of 14 amino acids. The DNA for the CDR3 is TGTGCCAGCAGTTTATCGGCAGGGCAGGGTGAGCAGTTCTTC. It encodes CASSLSAGQGEQFF.

The chain recombines TRBV14 with TRBJ2-2, with 7 positions matching TRBD1. V was pared by 4 bases and J by 5 bases, with 10 bases of the junction left unmatched. Germline V CDR1 and CDR2: SGHDN, FVKESK. This CDR3 is 16 amino acids long. The CDR3 protein is CASSLWTGLTTGELFF. CDR3 DNA: TGTGCCAGCAGCCTATGGACAGGCTTGACGACCGGGGAGCTGTTTTTT.

The chain links TRBV4-2 to TRBJ2-1, with 9 bases that match TRBD1. The V and J ends lost 4 bases and 1 base, in that order; junction bases with no gene match: 2. Germline V lookup: CDR1 LGHNA, CDR2 YNFKEQ. CDR3 length: 15 amino acids. The CDR3 DNA sequence: TGTGCCAGCAGCCCGGGGACAGGGTCCTACAATGAGCAGTTCTTC. Translated: CASSPGTGSYNEQFF.

This chain uses TRBV6-5 with TRBJ1-2; the D gene is possibly TRBD1 (5 bases). The germline CDR1 and CDR2 sequences are MNHEY and SVGAGI. The CDR3 consists of 14 residues. Trimming took off 0 bases at V and 3 bases at J, with 8 bases between the two ends. The CDR3 loop reads CASSYSGRDYGYTF. CDR3 DNA sequence: TGTGCCAGCAGTTACTCGGGCAGGGACTATGGCTACACCTTC.

This chain joins TRBV4-1 and TRBJ2-7; D is perhaps TRBD2 (6 bases). Germline-derived CDR1 and CDR2 are MGHRA and YSYEKL. Trimming pared 1 base from V and 5 bases from J, leaving 15 bases between. The CDR3 covers 15 residues. Here the CDR3 reads CASSQVGGEPDEQYF. The CDR3 nucleotides are TGCGCCAGCAGCCAAGTCGGAGGGGAACCGGACGAGCAGTACTTC.

The J gene is TRBJ1-1, the V gene TRBV2, with TRBD1 identical over 7 bases. The CDR3 length is 16 residues. With 0 bases clipped from V and 5 bases from J, the junction kept 9 bases outside the gene matches. The V gene's germline CDR1 is SNHLY and CDR2 FYNNEI. As DNA, the CDR3 is TGTGCCAGCAGTGAAGCTGAAGGGGGCTGGGGTACTGAAGCTTTCTTT. The encoded protein is CASSEAEGGWGTEAFF.

The gene calls are TRBV18 and TRBJ2-7, with 7 bases that match TRBD1. The length of the CDR3 is 14 residues. Unmatched junction bases numbered 2, after V lost 3 bases and J lost 0 bases. CDR1 is KGHSH and CDR2 is LQKENI in the germline V gene. The CDR3 reads CASSPAGGSYEQYF. In DNA, the CDR3 is TGTGCCAGCTCACCGGCAGGGGGCTCCTACGAGCAGTACTTC.

The rearrangement links TRBV6-4 to TRBJ1-2; D not certain. Germline CDR1 MRHNA, CDR2 SNTAGT. The CDR3 consists of 14 residues. Trimming cost V 1 base and J 1 base, with 7 bases left between them. DNA for the CDR3: TGTGCCAGCAGTGACTACGGCGGTAACTATGGCTACACCTTC. This encodes CASSDYGGNYGYTF.

V gene TRBV2 combines with J gene TRBJ1-5; 8 bases agree with TRBD1. V dropped 6 bases and J dropped 5; count of bases not matched to a gene: 6. The CDR3 is 14 residues long. The germline gives CDR1 SNHLY, CDR2 FYNNEI. Written as DNA, the CDR3 is TGTGCCAGCAGCAAACAGGGGGGGCATCAGCCCCAGCATTTT. Amino acids: CASSKQGGHQPQHF.

The CDR3 DNA is TGCAGCGGGGAACCACAGGGGGCTTGTTCCTCGAACACCGGGGAGCTGTTTTTT. Residues: CSGEPQGACSSNTGELFF. The gene calls are TRBV29-1 and TRBJ2-2, with 9 nucleotides matching TRBD1. The CDR3 consists of 18 residues. V dropped 7 bases and J dropped 0; count of bases not matched to a gene: 15. Per germline, CDR1 SQVTM and CDR2 ANQGSEA.

Worth noting for this clone: At one of its ends the junction is not consistent with the germline gene, which may arise from a read error. The rearrangement joins TRBV6-5 to TRBJ2-1; D may be TRBD1 or TRBD2 (5 bases each). The CDR3 runs to 15 residues. Germline V gene data show CDR1 as MNHEY and CDR2 as SVGAGI. The DNA of the CDR3 is TGTGCCAGCAGATACTCAGGGAGCTCCTACAATGAGCAGTTCTTC. It encodes CASRYSGSSYNEQFF.

This chain links TRBV20-1 with TRBJ2-1; TRBD2 might be the D (5 bases). Germline lookup yields CDR1 DFQATT and CDR2 SNEGSKA (reference sequence). V lost 3 bases, J lost 4 bases, and 13 bases lay in between. The CDR3 has 14 residues. The CDR3 loop is CSASYHSGYNEQFF. The DNA for the CDR3 is TGCAGTGCTAGTTACCACTCGGGGTACAATGAGCAGTTCTTC.

J is TRBJ1-5 and V is TRBV4-3, with 10 bases lining up with TRBD1. Germline-derived CDR1 and CDR2 are LGHNA and YSLEER. This CDR3 region has 18 residues. The J segment lost 2 bases and the V segment lost 4 bases, leaving 11 bases of the junction unmatched. The CDR3 coding sequence is TGCGCCAGCAGCCGCCGAACCCCCGGGACAGGGGGCAATCAGCCCCAGCATTTT. It is translated as CASSRRTPGTGGNQPQHF.

V is TRBV7-3 and J is TRBJ2-7, with D possibly matching TRBD1 (6 bases). The CDR3 contains 15 residues. V lost 1 base and J 0 bases, leaving 10 bases between the germline ends. Germline-derived CDR1 and CDR2 are SGHTA and FQGTGA. CDR3 coding DNA: TGTGCCAGCAGCTTAAGGGTGGGGGCCTCCTACGAGCAGTACTTC. It translates to CASSLRVGASYEQYF.

As DNA, the CDR3 is TGCGCCAGCAGCCGCCCAGGGGGAACCTACGAGCAGTACTTC. Translation: CASSRPGGTYEQYF. The genes are TRBV4-1 and TRBJ2-7; TRBD1 matches at 7 bases. Germline V gene data show CDR1 as MGHRA and CDR2 as YSYEKL. The CDR3 length is 14 residues. J gave up 2 bases and V 4 bases, and 5 bases lay outside the gene matches.

This clone occurred once. The chain employs TRBV5-1 and TRBJ2-7; TRBD1 matches 7 bases. Trimming removed 4 bases from V and 3 bases from J; junction bases left unmatched: 13. Germline lookup yields CDR1 SGHRS and CDR2 YFSETQ. This CDR3 is 16 amino acids long. CDR3: CASSTGQRQLHYEQYF. DNA for the CDR3: TGCGCCAGCAGCACGGGACAGCGGCAACTTCACTACGAGCAGTACTTC.

The chain employs TRBV9 and TRBJ2-7, with TRBD1 identical over 9 bases. Trimming removed 0 bases from V and 2 bases from J; junction bases left unmatched: 6. The CDR3 length is 16 residues. CDR1 and CDR2 from the germline V gene are SGDLS and YYNGEE. The CDR3 nucleotides read TGTGCCAGCAGCGTAGGGGGGACAGGGATACCCTACGAGCAGTACTTC. It yields the protein CASSVGGTGIPYEQYF.

The CDR3 coding sequence is TGTGCCAGCAGCCTGGACAGGGGTATTACGGGCTACACCTTC. This codes for CASSLDRGITGYTF. The chain has TRBV7-9 and TRBJ1-2; TRBD1 matches at 9 bases. V gave up 5 bases and J gave up 8 bases; unmatched junction bases: 9. The CDR3 extends over 14 amino acids. Germline lookup yields CDR1 SEHNR and CDR2 FQNEAQ (reference sequence).

The chain is built from TRBV4-2 and TRBJ1-4, with D unclear. CDR3 length equals 15 residues. Germline V gives CDR1 LGHNA, CDR2 YNFKEQ. V was trimmed by 2 bases and J by 7 bases, leaving 14 bases between them. CDR3 sequence: CASSQQTRVGEKLFF. DNA of the CDR3: TGTGCCAGCAGCCAACAGACGAGGGTGGGTGAAAAACTGTTTTTT.

This CDR3 is CASSLRLPVPSGGREQFF. CDR3 in DNA: TGTGCCAGCAGCTTACGCCTGCCAGTTCCTAGCGGGGGGAGGGAGCAGTTCTTC. This rearrangement joins TRBV11-2 to TRBJ2-1; 11 bases are shared with TRBD2. CDR1 and CDR2 (germline): SGHAT, FQNNGV. The J segment lost 10 bases and the V segment lost 2 bases, leaving 16 bases of the junction unmatched. The CDR3 has 18 residues.

The rearrangement links TRBV6-2 or TRBV6-3 to TRBJ1-5, with a possible D match to TRBD1 (5 bases). V lost 2 bases to trimming and J lost 6 bases, with 11 bases between them. There are 14 residues in the CDR3. Looked up from germline, CDR1 is MNHEY and CDR2 is SVGEGT. The CDR3 sequence: CASSYATGVQPQHF. Here the CDR3 DNA reads TGTGCCAGCAGTTACGCAACAGGAGTTCAGCCCCAGCATTTT.

The chain has TRBV19 and TRBJ2-3, with 8 bases lining up with TRBD1. V gave up 4 bases and J gave up 4 bases; unmatched junction bases: 7. Germline CDR1 and CDR2: LNHDA and SQIVND (reference sequence). The CDR3 contains 15 residues. CDR3 in amino acids: CASSTRDRGPDTQYF. CDR3 DNA sequence: TGTGCCAGTAGTACCCGAGACAGGGGCCCAGATACGCAGTATTTT.